The 2 T cell receptor beta chains presented below share a single source sample, sequenced in a study of T cell responses to AZD1222 COVID-19 vaccine. TCRdb keeps only in-frame clones here, not all; method: immunoSEQ multiplex PCR. Of about 83,000 clones in the sample, approximately 90% were seen once. The source was peripheral blood, collected on day 0 of MenACWY control vaccination. The receptors come from an adult in good health.

CDR3 loop: CASSSRTGGGTEAFF. The CDR3 DNA follows: TGTGCCAGCAGCTCGAGGACAGGGGGCGGCACTGAAGCTTTCTTT. The chain employs TRBV5-4 and TRBJ1-1; 11 positions agree with TRBD1. Germline V CDR1 and CDR2: SGHNT, YYREEE (reference sequence). This CDR3 contains 15 residues. J gave up 4 bases and V 3 bases, and 5 bases lay outside the gene matches.

The gene calls are TRBV5-4 and TRBJ2-3; 8 nucleotides align to TRBD2. The CDR3 has 15 amino acids. Germline CDR1 SGHNT, CDR2 YYREEE (reference sequence). The V gene end was trimmed by 1 base and the J gene end by 1 base; junction bases not matched to a gene: 2. The CDR3: CASSLTSGRTDTQYF. CDR3 nucleotides: TGTGCCAGCAGCTTGACTAGCGGTCGCACAGATACGCAGTATTTT. The whole variable domain, filled in from reference TRBV5-4 and TRBJ2-3, reads ETGVTQSPTHLIKTRGQQVTLRCSSQSGHNTVSWYQQALGQGPQFIFQYYREEENGRGNFPPRFSGLQFPNYSSELNVNALELDDSALYLCASSLTSGRTDTQYFGPGTRLTVL.